A selection of T cell receptor beta chains follows, all from one sample in a study of cytomegalovirus exposure and HLA in healthy donors. Clones were sequenced by immunoSEQ multiplex PCR, and TCRdb holds only the in-frame ones, with some missing. The repertoire holds around 200,000 clones, with about 80% as singletons. Material: PBMCs. These receptors originate from a boy younger than 18 in good health and CMV-seronegative. Both conserved end residues are part of each CDR3. D genes are given only for firm matches. The size entry is marked missing in some rows and otherwise reads once, few, many or a size class.

DNA	CDR3	V	D	J	size
TGTGCCAGCAGTCCTCTGGGACAGGGAGACAAGCGGTACTTC	CASSPLGQGDKRYF	TRBV6-5	TRBD1	TRBJ2-7	NA
TGCGCCAGCAGCTTGCAACAAGAGACCCAGTACTTC	CASSLQQETQYF	TRBV5-1	NA	TRBJ2-5	NA
TGTGCCAGCGGTCAGCGGGAGCCCGTATCCGCAGATACGCAGTATTTT	CASGQREPVSADTQYF	TRBV6-6	TRBD2	TRBJ2-3	NA
TGTGCCAGCAGCACAGAGGGTGAAAAACTGTTTTTT	CASSTEGEKLFF	TRBV2	NA	TRBJ1-4	NA
TGTGCCAGCAGCCAAGATGGGCAGGGAAACTCTGGCTACACCTTC	CASSQDGQGNSGYTF	TRBV14	NA	TRBJ1-2	once
TGCGCCAGCAGCCAATTGACTAGCGGGAGCGCCGATGAGCAGTTCTTC	CASSQLTSGSADEQFF	TRBV4-3	TRBD2	TRBJ2-1	NA
TGTGCCAGCAGTGAAGGACAGCCCGGGGAGCTGTTTTTT	CASSEGQPGELFF	TRBV6-5	NA	TRBJ2-2	few
TGTGCCAGCAGCTTCCAGCGGGGTTTTCAGTTCTTC	CASSFQRGFQFF	TRBV5-4	TRBD2	TRBJ2-1	NA
TGTGCCAGCAGCCCCCTGCGCTCTGGAAACACCATATATTTT	CASSPLRSGNTIYF	TRBV5-5	NA	TRBJ1-3	NA
TGTGCCTGGAACCCGGAGTTAATGAACACTGAAGCTTTCTTT	CAWNPELMNTEAFF	TRBV30	NA	TRBJ1-1	NA
TGTGCCAGTAGTCACGAGACAGGGGGGACTGAAGCTTTCTTT	CASSHETGGTEAFF	TRBV19	TRBD1	TRBJ1-1	NA
TGTGCCAGCAGTGTACAGGGGTCAACTGGAAACACCATATATTTT	CASSVQGSTGNTIYF	TRBV2	TRBD1	TRBJ1-3	NA
TGTGCCAGCAGCCACGGGACGGCGGGGTGGGAGCAGTACTTC	CASSHGTAGWEQYF	TRBV28	NA	TRBJ2-7	NA
TGTGCCAGCACAACCCGACAAGGGGGTGCAGGAGTTCAAGAGACCCAGTACTTC	CASTTRQGGAGVQETQYF	TRBV2	NA	TRBJ2-5	NA
TGCAGCGTTGCTAGGGGACAGGGAGGTTCTAACTATGGCTACACCTTC	CSVARGQGGSNYGYTF	TRBV29-1	TRBD1	TRBJ1-2	NA
TGTGCCAGTAGCATAGACAGGGTCAATGGCTACACCTTC	CASSIDRVNGYTF	TRBV19	TRBD1	TRBJ1-2	few
TGTGCCAGCAGTTACTCGCCTCGCGGGGGGGCTTACGAGCAGTACTTC	CASSYSPRGGAYEQYF	TRBV6-5	TRBD2	TRBJ2-7	NA
TGTGCCAGCAGTTTAGCCCCGGGACAGCCCTACGAGCAGTACTTC	CASSLAPGQPYEQYF	TRBV6-5	TRBD1	TRBJ2-7	NA
TGTGCCAGCAGCTCGGGACTAGCGGGAGTAAATGAGCAGTTCTTC	CASSSGLAGVNEQFF	TRBV13	TRBD2	TRBJ2-1	NA
TGTGCCAGCATTCCGGGCCGCCTCACAGCGGGAACCACAGATACGCAGTATTTT	CASIPGRLTAGTTDTQYF	TRBV7-2	TRBD2	TRBJ2-3	few
TGCGCCAGCAGCTTGGACAGGGCCGGTGGCGAGCAGTACTTC	CASSLDRAGGEQYF	TRBV5-1	NA	TRBJ2-7	NA
TGTGCCAGCAGTCGGACAGGGGAAAGTTCAGATACGCAGTATTTT	CASSRTGESSDTQYF	TRBV6-6	TRBD1	TRBJ2-3	few
TGTGCCAGCAGCGTAGAACTAGGGGGAGTCGGGACAGATACGCAGTATTTT	CASSVELGGVGTDTQYF	TRBV9	NA	TRBJ2-3	NA